The sequence of this T cell receptor (beta chain) was determined in a study of T cells in Graves' hyperthyroidism and ophthalmopathy. A word on this clonotype: What it binds is unknown.

RNA transcripts served as the template for amplifying TCR beta CDR3 regions. The TCR CDR3 was amplified in a first-round RT-PCR using the HTBI primer set. Each CDR3 protein is one row after TCRdb ran MiXCR on the multiplex PCR reads. The sample contains 490,000 or so distinct CDR3 sequences, over 35% of which appear only once. Clinical symptoms, serum thyroxine, TRAb, thyroid ultrasound and orbital computed tomography informed diagnoses. Germline V gene lookup returns CDR1 MGHRA and CDR2 YSYEKL. V shed 3 bases and J shed 4 bases, with 15 bases lying between them. This CDR3 has 15 residues. Findings and caveats of the study: Using 13 V-J features, a model discriminated ophthalmopathy from stable hyperthyroidism.

The genes are TRBV4-1 and TRBJ1-2; D call uncertain. Material for sequencing was peripheral blood or thyroid tissue (not recorded which). This TCR came from an adult woman with Graves' disease, either hyperthyroidism or ophthalmopathy (not recorded which). The CDR3 protein is CASSQEGVAIYGYTF. CDR3 nucleotide sequence: TGCGCCAGCAGCCAGGAAGGAGTGGCTATCTATGGCTACACCTTC.